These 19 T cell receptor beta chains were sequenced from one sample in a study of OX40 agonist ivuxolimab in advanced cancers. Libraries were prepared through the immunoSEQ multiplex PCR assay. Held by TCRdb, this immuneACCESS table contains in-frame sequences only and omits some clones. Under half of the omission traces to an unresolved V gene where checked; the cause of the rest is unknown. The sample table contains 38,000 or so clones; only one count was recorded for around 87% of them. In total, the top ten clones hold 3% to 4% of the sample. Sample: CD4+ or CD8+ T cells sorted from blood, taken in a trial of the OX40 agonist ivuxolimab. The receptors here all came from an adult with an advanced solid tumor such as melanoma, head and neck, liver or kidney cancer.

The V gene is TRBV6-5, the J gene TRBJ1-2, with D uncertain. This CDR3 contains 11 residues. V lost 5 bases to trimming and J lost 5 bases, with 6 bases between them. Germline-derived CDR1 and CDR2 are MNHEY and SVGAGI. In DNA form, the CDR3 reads TGTGCCAGCAGTGACCGGTATGGCTACACCTTC. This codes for CASSDRYGYTF.

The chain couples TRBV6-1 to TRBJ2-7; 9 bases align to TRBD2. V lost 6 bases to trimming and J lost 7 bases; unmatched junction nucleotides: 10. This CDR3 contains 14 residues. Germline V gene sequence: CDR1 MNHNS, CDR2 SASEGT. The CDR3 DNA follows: TGTGCCAGCAGCCCGGGACTAGCATCGAGGGAGCAGTACTTC. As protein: CASSPGLASREQYF.

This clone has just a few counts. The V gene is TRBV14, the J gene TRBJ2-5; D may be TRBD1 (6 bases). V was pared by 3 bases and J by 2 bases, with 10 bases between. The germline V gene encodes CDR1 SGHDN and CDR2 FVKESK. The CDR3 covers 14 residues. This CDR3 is CASSHPGTQETQYF. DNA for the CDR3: TGTGCCAGCAGCCACCCCGGGACACAAGAGACCCAGTACTTC.

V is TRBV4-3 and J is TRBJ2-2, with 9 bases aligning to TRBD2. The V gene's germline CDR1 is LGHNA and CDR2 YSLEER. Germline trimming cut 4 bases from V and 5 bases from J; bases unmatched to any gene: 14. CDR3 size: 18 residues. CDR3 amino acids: CASSLRLIAGEGTGELFF. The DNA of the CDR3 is TGCGCCAGCAGCCTCCGACTAATAGCGGGAGAGGGGACCGGGGAGCTGTTTTTT.

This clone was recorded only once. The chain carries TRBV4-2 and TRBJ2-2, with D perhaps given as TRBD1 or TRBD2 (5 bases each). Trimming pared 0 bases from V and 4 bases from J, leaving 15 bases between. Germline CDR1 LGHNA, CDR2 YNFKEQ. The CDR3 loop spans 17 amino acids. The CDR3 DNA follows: TGTGCCAGCAGCCAAGATGAATCTAGCCAGGGCACCGGGGAGCTGTTTTTT. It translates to CASSQDESSQGTGELFF.

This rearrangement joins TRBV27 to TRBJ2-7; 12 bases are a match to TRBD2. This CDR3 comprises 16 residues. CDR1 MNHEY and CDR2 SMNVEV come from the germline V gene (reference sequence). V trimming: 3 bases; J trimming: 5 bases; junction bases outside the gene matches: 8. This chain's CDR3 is CASSFRLAGVGHEQYF. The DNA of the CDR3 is TGTGCCAGCAGTTTTCGACTAGCGGGAGTAGGTCACGAGCAGTACTTC.

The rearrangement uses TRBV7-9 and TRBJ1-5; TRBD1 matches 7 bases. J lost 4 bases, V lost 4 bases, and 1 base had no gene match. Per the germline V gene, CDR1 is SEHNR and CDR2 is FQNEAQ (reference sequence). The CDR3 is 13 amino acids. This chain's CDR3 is CASSSQGNQPQHF. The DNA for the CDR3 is TGTGCCAGCAGCTCACAGGGGAATCAGCCCCAGCATTTT.

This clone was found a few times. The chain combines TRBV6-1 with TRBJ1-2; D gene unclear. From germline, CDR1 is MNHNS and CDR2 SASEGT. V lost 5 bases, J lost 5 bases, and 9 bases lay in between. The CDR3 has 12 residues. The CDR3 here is CASSSTVYGYTF. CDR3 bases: TGTGCCAGCAGTTCAACTGTTTATGGCTACACCTTC.

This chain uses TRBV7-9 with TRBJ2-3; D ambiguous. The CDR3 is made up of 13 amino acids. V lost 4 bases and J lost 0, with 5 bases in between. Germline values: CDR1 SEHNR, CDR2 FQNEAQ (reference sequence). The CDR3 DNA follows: TGTGCCAGCAGCTCGACTAGCACAGATACGCAGTATTTT. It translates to CASSSTSTDTQYF.

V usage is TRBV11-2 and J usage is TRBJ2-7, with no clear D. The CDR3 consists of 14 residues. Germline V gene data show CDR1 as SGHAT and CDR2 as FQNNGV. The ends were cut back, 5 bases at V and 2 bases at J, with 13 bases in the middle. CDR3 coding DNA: TGTGCCAGCAGCCTCCTGGTCCTTACCTACGAGCAGTACTTC. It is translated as CASSLLVLTYEQYF.

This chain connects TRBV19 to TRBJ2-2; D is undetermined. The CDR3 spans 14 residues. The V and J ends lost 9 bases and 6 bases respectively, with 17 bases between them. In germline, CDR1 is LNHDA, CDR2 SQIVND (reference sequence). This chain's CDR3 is CASSLGSRAGELFF. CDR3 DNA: TGTGCCAGCAGCCTGGGTAGCCGGGCCGGGGAGCTGTTTTTT.

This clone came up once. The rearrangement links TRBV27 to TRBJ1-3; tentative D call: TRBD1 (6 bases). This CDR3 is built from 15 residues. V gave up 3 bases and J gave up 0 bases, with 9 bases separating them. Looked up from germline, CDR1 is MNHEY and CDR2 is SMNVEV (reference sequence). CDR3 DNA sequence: TGTGCCAGCAGTTTCAGGGGTGGCTCTGGAAACACCATATATTTT. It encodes CASSFRGGSGNTIYF.

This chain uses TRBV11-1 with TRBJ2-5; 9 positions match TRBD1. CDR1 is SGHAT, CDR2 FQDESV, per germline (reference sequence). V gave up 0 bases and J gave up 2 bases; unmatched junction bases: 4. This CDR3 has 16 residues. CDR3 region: CASSLAGTGSQETQYF. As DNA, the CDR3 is TGTGCCAGCAGCTTAGCCGGGACAGGGAGTCAAGAGACCCAGTACTTC.

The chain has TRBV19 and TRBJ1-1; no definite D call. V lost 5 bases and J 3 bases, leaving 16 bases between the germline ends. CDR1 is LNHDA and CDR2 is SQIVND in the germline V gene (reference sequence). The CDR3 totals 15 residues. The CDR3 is CASSAKTRLDTEAFF. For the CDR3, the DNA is TGTGCCAGTAGTGCAAAAACTAGGTTGGACACTGAAGCTTTCTTT.

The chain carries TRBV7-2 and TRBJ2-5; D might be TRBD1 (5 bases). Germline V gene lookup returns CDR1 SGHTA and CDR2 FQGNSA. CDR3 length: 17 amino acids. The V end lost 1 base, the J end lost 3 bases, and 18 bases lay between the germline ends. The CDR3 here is CASSLEPPTTVKETQYF. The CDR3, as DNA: TGTGCCAGCAGCTTAGAGCCCCCTACGACAGTAAAAGAGACCCAGTACTTC.

The CDR3 DNA is TGTGCCAGCAGCTTGGGGGGTCCTTCTGGGGCCAACGTCCTGACTTTC. It encodes CASSLGGPSGANVLTF. V is TRBV5-8 and J is TRBJ2-6; D is undetermined. Germline lookup yields CDR1 SGHTS and CDR2 YDEGEE. V was clipped by 0 bases and J by 1 base, with 8 bases between them. CDR3 length: 16 amino acids.

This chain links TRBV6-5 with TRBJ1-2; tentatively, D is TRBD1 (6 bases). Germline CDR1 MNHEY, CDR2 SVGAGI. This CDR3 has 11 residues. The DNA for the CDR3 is TGTTTAACTAGGGGGGCTGGGGGCTACACCTTC. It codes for CLTRGAGGYTF.

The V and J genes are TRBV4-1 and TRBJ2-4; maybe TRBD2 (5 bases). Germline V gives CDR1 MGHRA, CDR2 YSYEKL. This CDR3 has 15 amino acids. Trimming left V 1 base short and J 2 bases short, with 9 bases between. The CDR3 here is CASSQVTGTKNIQYF. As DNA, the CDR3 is TGCGCCAGCAGCCAAGTTACCGGGACCAAAAACATTCAGTACTTC.

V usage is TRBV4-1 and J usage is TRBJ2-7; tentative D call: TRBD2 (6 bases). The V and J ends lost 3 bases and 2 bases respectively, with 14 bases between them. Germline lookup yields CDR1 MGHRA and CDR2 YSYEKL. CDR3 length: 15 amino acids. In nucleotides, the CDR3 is TGCGCCAGCAGCCACCCCGGGACTTTTACCTACGAGCAGTACTTC. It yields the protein CASSHPGTFTYEQYF.